The rows below give T cell receptor beta chains drawn from one sample of a study of CD8+CD57+ T cells in acquired aplastic anemia. MiXCR, applied by TCRdb to the reads, yields one record per CDR3 protein. The profile shows about 210,000 distinct CDR3 sequences, 34% of them singletons. The specimen was sorted CD4+, CD8+, or CD8+CD57+ T cells (not recorded which) from PBMCs. The source of these receptors is a human donor in good health, serving as a control. The CDR3 runs from the conserved cysteine through the conserved F or W. A D gene is named only where the DNA matches it firmly. Clone size, where shown, is once, few, many, or a class for clones that have expanded.

CDR3,DNA,size,D,J,V
CATSAGLGGRDQETQYF,TGTGCCACCAGTGCGGGGCTCGGGGGCCGTGACCAAGAGACCCAGTACTTC,-,-,TRBJ2-5,TRBV24-1
CASSPAWNTEAFF,TGTGCCAGCAGCCCGGCTTGGAACACTGAAGCTTTCTTT,-,-,TRBJ1-1,TRBV7-8
CASSAGGADMNTEAFF,TGTGCCAGTAGTGCAGGGGGCGCGGATATGAACACTGAAGCTTTCTTT,-,TRBD1,TRBJ1-1,TRBV19
CILGTGMGETQYF,TGCATCCTCGGGACCGGGATGGGGGAGACCCAGTACTTC,-,-,TRBJ2-5,TRBV29-1
CASSVGVENTEAFF,TGTGCCAGCAGCGTAGGAGTGGAGAACACTGAAGCTTTCTTT,many,-,TRBJ1-1,TRBV9
CASRRGLNPEEAQYF,TGTGCCAGCAGGAGGGGACTCAACCCGGAGGAAGCGCAGTATTTT,-,-,TRBJ2-3,TRBV5-4
CASTPRGEGQETQYF,TGTGCCAGCACCCCCCGGGGGGAGGGCCAAGAGACCCAGTACTTC,many,TRBD2,TRBJ2-5,TRBV12-3/TRBV12-4
CATSRGGLGHDGEKLFF,TGTGCCACCAGCAGAGGGGGTCTGGGGCACGACGGTGAAAAACTGTTTTTT,-,-,TRBJ1-4,TRBV15
CASSDRADSPLHF,TGTGCCAGCAGTGATAGGGCAGATTCACCCCTCCACTTT,many,-,TRBJ1-6,TRBV2
CASSFGLAGGDEQFF,TGTGCCAGCAGCTTCGGACTAGCGGGAGGGGATGAGCAGTTCTTC,few,TRBD2,TRBJ2-1,TRBV11-2
CASSRTVSYEQYF,TGTGCCAGCAGCCGGACAGTCTCCTACGAGCAGTACTTC,many,-,TRBJ2-7,TRBV12-3/TRBV12-4
CASSHRGEGAEAFF,TGTGCCAGTAGTCACCGTGGGGAAGGTGCTGAAGCTTTCTTT,-,-,TRBJ1-1,TRBV19
CASSFTRVDEKLFF,TGTGCCAGCAGTTTTACCAGGGTGGATGAAAAACTGTTTTTT,-,-,TRBJ1-4,TRBV2
CASRQTSGSPGELFF,TGTGCCAGTAGACAGACTAGCGGGAGCCCCGGGGAGCTGTTTTTT,few,TRBD2,TRBJ2-2,TRBV19
CATSDGSRVGTDTQYF,TGTGCCACCAGTGATGGGTCCCGCGTCGGCACAGATACGCAGTATTTT,many,-,TRBJ2-3,TRBV24-1
CATSGQGAGQPQHF,TGTGCCACCAGTGGACAGGGGGCAGGTCAGCCCCAGCATTTT,many,TRBD1,TRBJ1-5,TRBV24-1
CASSWGQGSSGNTIYF,TGCGCCAGCAGCTGGGGACAGGGCAGCTCTGGAAACACCATATATTTT,many,TRBD1,TRBJ1-3,TRBV5-1
CASRRPDFSPGNTIYF,TGCGCCAGCAGAAGACCAGATTTCTCTCCTGGAAACACCATATATTTT,once,-,TRBJ1-3,TRBV5-1